Below, 18 T cell receptor beta chains from the same sample are listed, as sequenced in a study of T-cell reconstitution after alpha-beta-depleted transplantation in children. Preparation of the TCRbeta library was carried out with unique molecular identifiers. In TCRdb, the PCR reads were re-called with MiXCR into one record per CDR3 protein. The table records about 110,000 distinct CDR3 sequences, 5.5% to 6.5% of them present only once. This specimen consisted of PBMCs, mostly from graft donor cells, obtained 360 days after TCRalphabeta/CD19-depleted stem cell transplant. The receptors shown here come from a male patient aged 2 to 9 who had a stem cell transplant for acute lymphoblastic leukemia, so the T cells may come from the graft donor.

This chain uses TRBV7-9 with TRBJ2-5; D possibly corresponds to TRBD1 (5 bases). The CDR3 extends over 17 amino acids. Germline CDR1 SEHNR, CDR2 FQNEAQ (reference sequence). V lost 3 bases and J lost 3, with 20 bases in between. CDR3 DNA sequence: TGTGCCAGCAGCTTCGTAGGGGCGGTGGGTCGAAAAGAGACCCAGTACTTC. It translates to CASSFVGAVGRKETQYF.

The chain combines TRBV6-5 with TRBJ1-1; D remains ambiguous. Germline V gene sequence: CDR1 MNHEY, CDR2 SVGAGI. The V end was cut by 6 bases, the J end by 3 bases, with 11 bases between. This CDR3 is 13 amino acids long. CDR3 region: CASRPMWDTEAFF. For the CDR3, the DNA is TGTGCCAGCAGGCCAATGTGGGACACTGAAGCTTTCTTT.

This clonotype was counted at least ten times. The chain uses TRBV28 and TRBJ2-7; no clear D gene. Germline CDR1 is MDHEN and CDR2 is SYDVKM. The ends were cut back, 8 bases at V and 6 bases at J, with 8 bases in the middle. The length of the CDR3 is 10 residues. CDR3: CASGILEQYF. DNA of the CDR3: TGTGCCAGCGGGATTCTCGAGCAGTACTTC. The entire variable domain, with the rest obtained from reference TRBV28 and TRBJ2-7, is as follows: DVKVTQSSRYLVKRTGEKVFLECVQDMDHENMFWYRQDPGLGLRLIYFSYDVKMKEKGDIPEGYSVSREKKERFSLILESASTNQTSMYLCASGILEQYFGPGTRLTVT.

The chain employs TRBV7-8 and TRBJ2-6; TRBD1 agrees at 9 bases. In germline, CDR1 is SGHVS, CDR2 FQNEAQ. The V segment lost 1 base and the J segment 4 bases; nucleotides outside the gene matches: 2. The CDR3 sequence is 16 residues long. The CDR3 loop reads CASSLDRGRGANVLTF. CDR3 nucleotide sequence: TGTGCCAGCAGCTTAGACAGGGGGCGAGGGGCCAACGTCCTGACTTTC. The full variable domain, its missing parts supplied by reference TRBV7-8 and TRBJ2-6, is GAGVSQSPRYKVAKRGQDVALRCDPISGHVSLFWYQQALGQGPEFLTYFQNEAQLDKSGLPSDRFFAERPEGSVSTLKIQRTQQEDSAVYLCASSLDRGRGANVLTFGAGSRLTVL.

The chain combines TRBV5-5 with TRBJ1-6; the D gene is possibly TRBD1 (5 bases). Germline V lookup: CDR1 SGHKS, CDR2 YYEKEE (reference sequence). This CDR3 is built from 15 residues. V was cut by 0 bases and J by 14 bases, with 18 bases left in between. The CDR3 reads CASSLGGDRAEALHF. CDR3 sequence (DNA): TGTGCCAGCAGCTTGGGGGGGGACCGAGCGGAGGCCCTCCACTTT.

Ten or more counts support this clonotype. This sequence joins TRBV5-1 and TRBJ1-5; TRBD1 agrees at 10 bases. This CDR3 is 15 amino acids long. Trimming took 0 bases from V and 4 from J; bases not matched to a gene: 1. In germline, CDR1 is SGHRS, CDR2 YFSETQ. The CDR3 region has the DNA TGCGCCAGCAGCTTGGGGACAGGGGGAAATCAGCCCCAGCATTTT. Protein: CASSLGTGGNQPQHF.

This clonotype was seen just once. The rearrangement uses TRBV27 and TRBJ2-7; no clear D. Germline V CDR1 and CDR2: MNHEY, SMNVEV (reference sequence). The CDR3 has 14 residues. Trimming took 2 bases from V and 6 from J, leaving 14 bases between them. The CDR3 loop is CASSLIGQLSEQYF. In DNA, the CDR3 is TGTGCCAGCAGTTTAATTGGGCAGCTTAGCGAGCAGTACTTC.

This clonotype was counted ten times or more. V and J are TRBV7-8 and TRBJ2-7, with a possible D match to TRBD1 (5 bases). The CDR3 consists of 14 residues. Trimming took off 0 bases at V and 1 base at J, with 7 bases between the two ends. CDR1 is SGHVS, CDR2 FQNEAQ, per germline. CDR3 region: CASSLARQSYEQYF. DNA of the CDR3: TGTGCCAGCAGCTTAGCCCGACAGTCCTACGAGCAGTACTTC.

This chain links TRBV7-9 with TRBJ2-7; maybe TRBD2 (5 bases). The CDR3 extends over 15 amino acids. V lost 1 base and J lost 1, with 11 bases in between. Germline assignment: CDR1 SEHNR and CDR2 FQNEAQ (reference sequence). The DNA for the CDR3 is TGTGCCAGCAGCTTAGGAACACTAGGGTCCTACGAGCAGTACTTC. Its translation: CASSLGTLGSYEQYF.

This clonotype was recorded at least ten times. V gene TRBV4-3 combines with J gene TRBJ2-1; D not certain. This CDR3 contains 15 residues. V was trimmed by 2 bases and J by 0 bases, leaving 8 bases between them. The germline CDR1 and CDR2 sequences are LGHNA and YSLEER. The CDR3 sequence is CASSQYISSYNEQFF. DNA for the CDR3: TGCGCCAGCAGCCAATATATCAGCTCCTACAATGAGCAGTTCTTC.

CDR3: CASTRGQGAGAYEQYF. DNA for the CDR3: TGTGCCAGCACCCGTGGTCAGGGGGCGGGGGCCTACGAGCAGTACTTC. This chain connects TRBV7-9 to TRBJ2-7; maybe TRBD1 (8 bases). The V end was cut by 7 bases, the J end by 2 bases, with 21 bases between. Germline-derived CDR1 and CDR2 are SEHNR and FQNEAQ (reference sequence). The CDR3 extends over 16 amino acids.

For the CDR3, the DNA is TGCAGTCCCATTACAGGGAACTATGGCTACACCTTC. Amino acid sequence: CSPITGNYGYTF. The rearrangement links TRBV20-1 to TRBJ1-2; a possible D gene is TRBD1 (6 bases). CDR1 and CDR2 (germline): DFQATT, SNEGSKA (reference sequence). The ends were cut back, 8 bases at V and 2 bases at J, with 12 bases in the middle. The CDR3 has 12 amino acids.

This clonotype was counted at least ten times. V gene TRBV29-1 combines with J gene TRBJ2-7, with 7 bases identical to TRBD1. The germline V gene encodes CDR1 SQVTM and CDR2 ANQGSEA. The CDR3 runs 15 residues. The trim removed 7 bases at V and 1 base at J, leaving 13 bases unmatched. The CDR3 nucleotides are TGCAGCGGAATGGGTGGTGTGGGACAGTCCTACGAGCAGTACTTC. It translates to CSGMGGVGQSYEQYF.

This clonotype appeared many times. The chain carries TRBV27 and TRBJ1-2; a possible D gene is TRBD1 (6 bases). The V end was cut by 5 bases, the J end by 3 bases, with 10 bases between. This CDR3 has 13 amino acids. CDR1 and CDR2 from the germline V gene are MNHEY and SMNVEV (reference sequence). The CDR3 DNA reads TGTGCCAGCAGTCCACAGGGTTACTATGGCTACACCTTC. Residues: CASSPQGYYGYTF.

In its sample, this clonotype was seen many times. The J gene is TRBJ1-2, the V gene TRBV24-1; D remains ambiguous. V was trimmed by 5 bases and J by 1 base, leaving 19 bases between them. The CDR3 totals 17 residues. Germline V gene data show CDR1 as KGHDR and CDR2 as SFDVKD. In nucleotides, the CDR3 is TGTGCCACCAGTGGATGGACTTCCTCCGGGAATAACTATGGCTACACCTTC. Protein: CATSGWTSSGNNYGYTF.

This clonotype has a count of ten or more. J is TRBJ1-4 and V is TRBV7-2; D possibly corresponds to TRBD1 (5 bases). V lost 0 bases, J lost 0 bases, and 14 bases lay in between. This CDR3 has 18 residues. Germline values: CDR1 SGHTA, CDR2 FQGNSA. The CDR3 DNA follows: TGTGCCAGCAGCTTAGCGCGAAGGACACTTGCAACTAATGAAAAACTGTTTTTT. Translating it yields CASSLARRTLATNEKLFF.

This clonotype was seen ten or more times. The gene calls are TRBV10-2 and TRBJ2-4; 7 bases line up with TRBD2. This CDR3 has 18 residues. Trimming at V came to 6 bases and at J to 0 bases, leaving 14 bases not matched to a gene. CDR1 is WSHSY and CDR2 is SAAADI in the germline V gene. The CDR3 DNA is TGCGCCAGCAGCTGGGACTATCGTAGCTTGCTAGCCAAAAACATTCAGTACTTC. Protein product: CASSWDYRSLLAKNIQYF.

The V and J genes are TRBV4-3 and TRBJ1-2, with D unclear. CDR3 length: 13 amino acids. The germline gives CDR1 LGHNA, CDR2 YSLEER. Trimming removed 2 bases at V and 6 bases at J, with 10 bases between. Here the CDR3 DNA reads TGCGCCAGCAGCCAATTGCAAGAAGATGGCTACACCTTC. Encoded protein: CASSQLQEDGYTF.